The entry that follows covers one T cell receptor (beta chain) sequence. These data originate in a study of blood T cell repertoires in COVID-19. Study-level background: Both acute and convalescent COVID-19 samples were obtained from the United States, Italy and Spain. In each case, the material was cDNA or gDNA derived from T cells, B-cell-depleted T cells, or PBMCs.

In the study's own analysis: Amplification from reference gene primers served as the basis for estimated nucleated cell counts. The repertoire was sequenced with immunoSEQ multiplex PCR; TCRdb's copy has only in-frame clones and lacks some. V and J calls and clone size come straight from that table; D and trimming were deduced from the DNA. The profile shows around 200,000 clones, 70% to 90% of them singletons. Symptom resolution, clearance, or two negative PCRs marked donors in Cohort 3 as recovered. This clonotype originated in a man younger than 45 who had recovered from COVID-19. The source material was PBMCs or T cells enriched from blood (not recorded which).

The chain's CDR3 is CAWSGGGGSYEQYF. The CDR3 nucleotides read TGTGCCTGGAGTGGAGGCGGGGGGTCCTACGAGCAGTACTTC. The rearrangement links TRBV30 to TRBJ2-7; TRBD2 matches 8 bases. Unmatched junction bases numbered 3, after V lost 1 base and J lost 1 base. The V gene's germline CDR1 is GTSNPN and CDR2 SVGIG (reference sequence). The CDR3 contains 14 residues.